Listed below are T cell receptor beta chains from one sample, sequenced in a study of blood T cell repertoires in COVID-19. TCRdb keeps only in-frame clones here, not all; method: immunoSEQ multiplex PCR. The table shows around 200,000 clones, with around 90% occurring only once. The sequenced sample consisted of peripheral blood. Receptor source: a man aged 35 to 55 with active or convalescent COVID-19. The CDR3 runs from the conserved cysteine through the conserved F or W. The D gene is left open where the match is weak.

v_call,j_call,d_call,cdr3_aa
TRBV15,TRBJ1-4,TRBD1,CATSREGTGPSNEKLFF
TRBV10-1,TRBJ1-2,-,CASSQTQSYGYTF
TRBV18,TRBJ2-7,TRBD1,CASSPRDRVFYEQYF
TRBV5-4,TRBJ2-5,TRBD2,CASSSQAGGSKETQYF
TRBV5-1,TRBJ2-1,TRBD1,CASSLGAGGSNEQFF
TRBV2,TRBJ2-7,TRBD1,CASRTGTGGYEQYF
TRBV10-3,TRBJ1-5,-,CAISESPVQPQHF
TRBV18,TRBJ1-3,-,CASSTDFGNTIYF
TRBV7-2,TRBJ1-2,TRBD1,CASSSGGQGFNLGYTF
TRBV21-1,TRBJ1-1,-,CASSKGTVIMNTEAFF
TRBV2,TRBJ1-2,-,CASSAPTAGTYGYTF
TRBV29-1,TRBJ2-1,-,CSVRGDTYYNEQFF
TRBV11-3,TRBJ2-1,TRBD2,CASSPGAGGGPRHEQFF
TRBV15,TRBJ2-6,-,CATSRDRPGDPSGANVLTF
TRBV5-4,TRBJ2-3,TRBD2,CASGTSGTDTQYF
TRBV30,TRBJ1-4,-,CAWSIIETANEKLFF
TRBV18,TRBJ1-2,TRBD1,CASSPDGQGWGYTF
TRBV27,TRBJ2-2,-,CASSFLATDWAGELFF
TRBV9,TRBJ2-2,TRBD2,CASSPTSGSTGELFF
TRBV7-9,TRBJ2-2,-,CASSLTASTGELFF
TRBV11-2,TRBJ1-4,-,CASKGADQGGEKLFF
TRBV27,TRBJ2-5,TRBD2,CASSLLAGGGETQYF
TRBV10-3,TRBJ2-5,-,CAISTTRGETQYF
TRBV6-5,TRBJ2-2,-,CASSYTGLLTGELFF
TRBV7-2,TRBJ1-5,TRBD1,CASSLKGQGNQPQHF
TRBV7-8,TRBJ1-1,-,CASSFAGTEAFF
TRBV19,TRBJ2-3,-,CAAGGPSTDTQYF
TRBV7-9,TRBJ2-2,-,CASSISGGTGELFF
TRBV6-2/TRBV6-3,TRBJ2-2,TRBD2,CASSYSPSGVLATGELFF
TRBV6-1,TRBJ1-1,-,CASSESQMGATEAFF
TRBV28,TRBJ1-2,-,CASSFRDFYNYGYTF
TRBV9,TRBJ2-7,TRBD2,CASSGTGTSGAEQYF
TRBV18,TRBJ2-1,TRBD2,CASSPVGAGGNEQFF
TRBV4-1,TRBJ2-1,-,CASSQDNRDMGEQFF
TRBV18,TRBJ2-1,TRBD1,CASSPSDRPTGNEQFF
TRBV5-6,TRBJ2-7,TRBD1,CASSLDRGYEQYF
TRBV6-2/TRBV6-3,TRBJ2-3,TRBD1,CASSYFRDRGRDTQYF
TRBV24-1,TRBJ2-5,-,CATSDLKAGQQETQYF
TRBV5-1,TRBJ2-7,TRBD2,CASSLGAGSGGLSYEQYF
TRBV7-3,TRBJ2-5,TRBD2,CASSRSGGNQETQYF
TRBV7-9,TRBJ2-1,TRBD1,CASSPRDRAHNEQFF
TRBV7-2,TRBJ1-1,-,CASSTLGGGLAEAFF
TRBV5-4,TRBJ2-7,-,CASSLGVGAAGDEQYF
TRBV7-2,TRBJ2-1,TRBD2,CASSPRTSGYNEQFF
TRBV12-3/TRBV12-4,TRBJ1-1,-,CASSLDRDTEAFF
TRBV30,TRBJ2-5,-,CAWSVAGFQETQYF
TRBV29-1,TRBJ1-2,-,CSVVPYGDYGYTF
TRBV28,TRBJ1-6,TRBD1,CASSLSGGQYNSPLHF
TRBV2,TRBJ1-4,-,CASGDRSPNEKLFF
TRBV19,TRBJ2-3,TRBD2,CASSISTDSGGITDTQYF
TRBV6-4,TRBJ2-3,TRBD1,CASSEGTGSDTQYF
TRBV3-1/TRBV3-2,TRBJ1-1,-,CASSPLEGRGNTEAFF
TRBV7-3,TRBJ2-2,TRBD2,CASSQKRLAGDPRYTGELFF
TRBV19,TRBJ1-2,-,CASSTLETTISGYTF